A single sample is the source of the 20 T cell receptor beta chains below, sequenced in a study of blood T cells in healthy people across ages (dated by TCRdb to about 2015). The method behind the library was 5' RACE. Sequenced on an Illumina HiSeq 2500. The second PCR ran for about 6 to 12 cycles and used a J-beta primer mix along with a sample-barcoded 5' primer. TCRdb itself trimmed the public reads at Q25 with fastp, ran MiXCR and retained productive beta chains. Entries are consolidated by CDR3 protein sequence, retaining the most common genes and DNA. Across this sample there are about 1.1 million distinct CDR3 sequences, with more than 30% seen only once. Less than 15% of the sample lies in the top ten. The sequenced material came from blood. Receptors were obtained from a man between 18 and 35 years old in good health.

This clonotype was counted only a few times. The chain joins TRBV27 to TRBJ2-7; D gene uncertain. This CDR3 contains 14 residues. V lost 4 bases and J lost 3, with 13 bases in between. Germline V CDR1 and CDR2: MNHEY, SMNVEV (reference sequence). In nucleotides, the CDR3 is TGTGCCAGCAGTTCTTATTCAGACGGCTACGAGCAGTACTTC. It encodes CASSSYSDGYEQYF.

The V gene is TRBV20-1, the J gene TRBJ2-4; D unclear. The germline V gene has CDR1 DFQATT and CDR2 SNEGSKA (reference sequence). The CDR3 has 13 residues. V shed 1 base and J shed 13 bases, with 17 bases lying between them. The CDR3 here is CSARGYNYNEQYF. The CDR3 bases are TGCAGTGCTAGAGGTTACAATTACAATGAGCAGTACTTC.

This chain connects TRBV20-1 to TRBJ2-3, with D maybe TRBD2 (5 bases). V dropped 3 bases and J dropped 5 bases, with 9 bases sitting between them. Germline CDR1 is DFQATT and CDR2 is SNEGSKA (reference sequence). The CDR3 consists of 12 residues. In DNA form, the CDR3 reads TGCAGTGCTAGGCACGGGGAAGATACGCAGTATTTT. The encoded protein is CSARHGEDTQYF.

This clonotype was detected many times. The V and J genes are TRBV10-3 and TRBJ2-7; possibly TRBD2 for D (6 bases). CDR1 is ENHRY, CDR2 SYGVKD, per germline. CDR3 length: 14 residues. V was pared by 5 bases and J by 0 bases, with 11 bases between. The CDR3 sequence: CAISQTRPSYEQYF. In DNA, the CDR3 is TGTGCCATCAGTCAGACTAGGCCCTCCTACGAGCAGTACTTC.

This clonotype was counted only a few times. CDR3 amino acids: CASSERDRTVYLDTQYF. As DNA, the CDR3 is TGTGCCAGCAGTGAACGGGACAGGACCGTTTATTTAGATACGCAGTATTTT. V is TRBV6-1 and J is TRBJ2-3; 8 bases line up with TRBD1. In germline, CDR1 is MNHNS, CDR2 SASEGT. CDR3 length: 17 amino acids. V gave up 2 bases and J gave up 5 bases; unmatched junction bases: 12.

This chain connects TRBV15 to TRBJ2-1; D is ambiguous. Trimming removed 5 bases at V and 2 bases at J, with 13 bases between. The CDR3 length is 15 residues. Per germline, CDR1 LNHNV and CDR2 YYDKDF (reference sequence). The CDR3 DNA sequence: TGTGCCACCAGCGACGGCAGAAGGGCCTACAATGAGCAGTTCTTC. Amino acids: CATSDGRRAYNEQFF.

This chain joins TRBV4-2 and TRBJ2-1; 10 bases are shared with TRBD2. The CDR3 length is 17 residues. In germline, CDR1 is LGHNA, CDR2 YNFKEQ. Trimming at V came to 1 base and at J to 2 bases, leaving 5 bases not matched to a gene. CDR3 loop: CASSQAVAGGPYNEQFF. In DNA form, the CDR3 reads TGTGCCAGCAGCCAAGCTGTAGCGGGGGGACCCTACAATGAGCAGTTCTTC.

The J gene is TRBJ2-2, the V gene TRBV12-5; D gene uncertain. The germline V and J ends were trimmed by 1 base and 0 bases, with 6 bases remaining between them. The CDR3 has 15 amino acids. The V gene's germline CDR1 is LGHNT and CDR2 FRNRAP. CDR3 amino acids: CASGLERANTGELFF. As DNA, the CDR3 is TGTGCTAGTGGTTTGGAACGGGCGAACACCGGGGAGCTGTTTTTT.

V and J are TRBV20-1 and TRBJ2-2, with D possibly TRBD1 on 5 matching bases. Germline V CDR1 and CDR2: DFQATT, SNEGSKA (reference sequence). Deletions cut 5 bases from V and 0 bases from J, with 13 bases between. The CDR3 is 15 amino acids. CDR3 bases: TGCAGTGCTTACCGAGGCAGGGCGAACACCGGGGAGCTGTTTTTT. It yields the protein CSAYRGRANTGELFF.

This clonotype was found a few times. The chain is built from TRBV6-2 or TRBV6-3 and TRBJ2-7, with 7 bases that match TRBD2. Trimming at V came to 7 bases and at J to 4 bases, leaving 7 bases not matched to a gene. Germline-derived CDR1 and CDR2 are MNHEY and SVGEGT. The CDR3 length is 13 residues. CDR3 DNA: TGTGCCAGCACCAGCGGGGAACAATACGAGCAGTACTTC. Its protein product is CASTSGEQYEQYF.

The table lists this clonotype with a count of one. The chain is built from TRBV9 and TRBJ1-2; D is unresolved. This CDR3 is built from 13 residues. Germline V gene sequence: CDR1 SGDLS, CDR2 YYNGEE. Trimming left V 6 bases short and J 4 bases short, with 13 bases between. The DNA of the CDR3 is TGTGCCAGCACACCTACAACTAGCTATGGCTACACCTTC. This codes for CASTPTTSYGYTF.

This chain joins TRBV29-1 and TRBJ2-1; maybe TRBD2 (7 bases). The CDR3 totals 14 residues. Trimming took off 4 bases at V and 3 bases at J, with 13 bases between the two ends. Germline V gene sequence: CDR1 SQVTM, CDR2 ANQGSEA. CDR3 in amino acids: CSVVRGGDYNEQFF. DNA of the CDR3: TGCAGCGTTGTACGAGGGGGGGACTACAATGAGCAGTTCTTC.

This clonotype occurred a few times. The chain recombines TRBV29-1 with TRBJ1-2; D unresolved. With 4 bases removed from V and 7 bases from J, the gap between germline ends came to 7 bases. The CDR3 sequence is 10 residues long. Germline CDR1 is SQVTM and CDR2 is ANQGSEA. The CDR3 DNA follows: TGCAGCGTTGTGGAGACTGGCTACACCTTC. Amino acid sequence: CSVVETGYTF.

This chain connects TRBV9 to TRBJ2-1, with 10 bases matching TRBD2. V shed 0 bases, J shed 3 bases, and the junction held 3 bases outside the gene matches. CDR1 is SGDLS and CDR2 is YYNGEE in the germline V gene. This CDR3 has 16 residues. The CDR3 DNA reads as TGTGCCAGCAGCGTAGAAGCTAGCGGGAGCTACAATGAGCAGTTCTTC. Encoded protein: CASSVEASGSYNEQFF.

V and J are TRBV7-8 and TRBJ2-1; 8 bases agree with TRBD1. CDR1 is SGHVS and CDR2 is FQNEAQ in the germline V gene. With 3 bases clipped from V and 4 bases from J, the junction kept 11 bases outside the gene matches. CDR3 length: 17 residues. In DNA, the CDR3 is TGTGCCAGCAGCTTGAGACAGGGGCCGTCCCCATACAATGAGCAGTTCTTC. Residues: CASSLRQGPSPYNEQFF. Together with reference TRBV7-8 and TRBJ2-1, the CDR3 gives the full variable domain: GAGVSQSPRYKVAKRGQDVALRCDPISGHVSLFWYQQALGQGPEFLTYFQNEAQLDKSGLPSDRFFAERPEGSVSTLKIQRTQQEDSAVYLCASSLRQGPSPYNEQFFGPGTRLTVL.

This clonotype has more than one count but fewer than ten. This chain uses TRBV20-1 with TRBJ2-5; no reliable D call. The DNA end is a closer match to TRBJ2-7, so the J assignment may be wrong. The CDR3 is 14 residues long. Per germline, CDR1 DFQATT and CDR2 SNEGSKA (reference sequence). CDR3 sequence (DNA): TGCAGTGCTAGTTTCGGCAGGCGAGTGGGCGAGCAGTACTTC. Its translation is CSASFGRRVGEQYF.

This clonotype showed up just a few times. V usage is TRBV6-5 and J usage is TRBJ2-7, with D unclear. The CDR3 contains 16 residues. V lost 2 bases, J lost 0 bases, and 14 bases lay in between. Germline CDR1 reads MNHEY; CDR2 reads SVGAGI. The CDR3 coding sequence is TGTGCCAGCAGTTACACCCTCGCCTACAGCTCCTACGAGCAGTACTTC. Translated, it gives CASSYTLAYSSYEQYF.

The chain is built from TRBV7-2 and TRBJ1-5; tentative D call: TRBD1 (6 bases). Trimming cost V 1 base and J 5 bases, with 12 bases left between them. The CDR3 runs 15 residues. Germline assignment: CDR1 SGHTA and CDR2 FQGNSA. The DNA for the CDR3 is TGTGCCAGCAGCTTAGAAGGGGGGGAGTATCAGCCCCAGCATTTT. Encoded protein: CASSLEGGEYQPQHF.

This clonotype came up a few times. The CDR3 nucleotides are TGTGCCATCAGTGGAGTTGGGGCAGGGAGGTACAATGAGCAGTTCTTC. It specifies CAISGVGAGRYNEQFF. The chain links TRBV10-3 to TRBJ2-1, with D tentatively TRBD2 (6 bases). CDR1 ENHRY and CDR2 SYGVKD come from the germline V gene. The length of the CDR3 is 16 residues. The V end was cut by 4 bases, the J end by 4 bases, with 17 bases between.

This clonotype appeared many times. This chain joins TRBV10-3 and TRBJ2-5; D remains ambiguous. Germline loops: CDR1 ENHRY, CDR2 SYGVKD. This CDR3 contains 13 residues. V was shortened by 3 bases and J by 3 bases, with 8 bases between the two germline ends. CDR3 amino acids: CAISERTEETQYF. The DNA of the CDR3 is TGTGCCATCAGTGAACGAACAGAAGAGACCCAGTACTTC.